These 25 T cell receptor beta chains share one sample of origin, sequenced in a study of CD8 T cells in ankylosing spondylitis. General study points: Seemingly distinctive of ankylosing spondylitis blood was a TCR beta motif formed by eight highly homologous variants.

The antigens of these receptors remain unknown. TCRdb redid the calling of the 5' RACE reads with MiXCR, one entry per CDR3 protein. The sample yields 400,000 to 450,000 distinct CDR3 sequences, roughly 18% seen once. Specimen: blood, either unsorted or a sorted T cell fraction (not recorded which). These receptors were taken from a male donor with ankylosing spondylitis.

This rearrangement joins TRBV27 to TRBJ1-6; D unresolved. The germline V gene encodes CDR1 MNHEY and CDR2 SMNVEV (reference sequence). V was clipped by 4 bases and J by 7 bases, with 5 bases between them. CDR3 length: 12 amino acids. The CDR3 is CASSYQNSPLHF. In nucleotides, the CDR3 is TGTGCCAGCAGTTACCAAAATTCACCCCTCCACTTT.

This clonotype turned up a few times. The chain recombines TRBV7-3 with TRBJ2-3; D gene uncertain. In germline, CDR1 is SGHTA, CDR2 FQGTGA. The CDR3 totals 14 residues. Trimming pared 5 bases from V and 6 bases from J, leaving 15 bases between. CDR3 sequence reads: CASSQDDPRDTQYF. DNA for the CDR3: TGTGCCAGCAGCCAGGACGATCCACGGGATACGCAGTATTTT.

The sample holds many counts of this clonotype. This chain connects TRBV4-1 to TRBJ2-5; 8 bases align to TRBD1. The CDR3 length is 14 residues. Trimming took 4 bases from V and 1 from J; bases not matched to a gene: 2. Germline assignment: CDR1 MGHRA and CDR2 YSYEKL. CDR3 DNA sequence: TGCGCCAGCAGCCCTACAGGGGGCCAAGAGACCCAGTACTTC. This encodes CASSPTGGQETQYF.

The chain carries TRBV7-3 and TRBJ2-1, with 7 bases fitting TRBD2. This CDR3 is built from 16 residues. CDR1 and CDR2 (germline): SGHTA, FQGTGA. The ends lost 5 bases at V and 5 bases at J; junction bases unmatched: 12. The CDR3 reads CASSPSGGTINNEQFF. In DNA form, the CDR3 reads TGTGCCAGCAGCCCTAGCGGAGGGACTATCAACAATGAGCAGTTCTTC.

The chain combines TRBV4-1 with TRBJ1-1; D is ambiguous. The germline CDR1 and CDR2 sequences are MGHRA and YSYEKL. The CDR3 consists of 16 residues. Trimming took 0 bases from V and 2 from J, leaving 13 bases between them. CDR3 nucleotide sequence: TGCGCCAGCAGCCAAGAATTGAGCAGAAGTAACACTGAAGCTTTCTTT. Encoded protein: CASSQELSRSNTEAFF.

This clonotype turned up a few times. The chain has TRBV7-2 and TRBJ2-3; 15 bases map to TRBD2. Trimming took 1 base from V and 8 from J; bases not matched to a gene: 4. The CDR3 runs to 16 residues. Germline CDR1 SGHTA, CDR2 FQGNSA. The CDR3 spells CASSLEGLAGGFTQYF. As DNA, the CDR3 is TGTGCCAGCAGCTTAGAGGGACTAGCGGGGGGTTTTACGCAGTATTTT.

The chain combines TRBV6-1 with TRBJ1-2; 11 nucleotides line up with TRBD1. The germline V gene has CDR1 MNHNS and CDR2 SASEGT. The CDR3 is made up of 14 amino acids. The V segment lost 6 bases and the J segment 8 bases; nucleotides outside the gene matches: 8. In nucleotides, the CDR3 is TGTGCCAGCAGCAAGGGACAGGGGGGTTGGGGCTACACCTTC. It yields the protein CASSKGQGGWGYTF.

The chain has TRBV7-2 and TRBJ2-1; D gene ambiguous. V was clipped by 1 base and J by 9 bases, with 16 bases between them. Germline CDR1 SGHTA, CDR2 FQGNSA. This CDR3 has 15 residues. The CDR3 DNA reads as TGTGCCAGCAGCTTAGGGATTGGTATTAAGAGTGAGCAGTTCTTC. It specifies CASSLGIGIKSEQFF.

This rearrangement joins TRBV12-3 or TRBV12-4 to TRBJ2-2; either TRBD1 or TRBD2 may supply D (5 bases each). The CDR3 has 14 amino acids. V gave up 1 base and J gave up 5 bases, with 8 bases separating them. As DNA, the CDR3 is TGTGCCAGCAGTTTAGTGGGGGAGACCGGGGAGCTGTTTTTT. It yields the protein CASSLVGETGELFF.

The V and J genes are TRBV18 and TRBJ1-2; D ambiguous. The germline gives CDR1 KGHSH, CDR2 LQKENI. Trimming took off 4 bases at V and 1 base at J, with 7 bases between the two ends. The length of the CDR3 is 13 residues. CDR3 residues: CASSQEDNYGYTF. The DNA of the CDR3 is TGTGCCAGCTCACAGGAGGATAACTATGGCTACACCTTC.

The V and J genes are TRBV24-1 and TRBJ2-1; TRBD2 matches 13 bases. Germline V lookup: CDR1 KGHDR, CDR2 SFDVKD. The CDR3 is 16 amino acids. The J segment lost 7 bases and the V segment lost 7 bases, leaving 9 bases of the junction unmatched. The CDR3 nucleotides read TGTGCCACCAGCGGCTCCGGACTAGCGGGAGTGAATGAGCAGTTCTTC. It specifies CATSGSGLAGVNEQFF.

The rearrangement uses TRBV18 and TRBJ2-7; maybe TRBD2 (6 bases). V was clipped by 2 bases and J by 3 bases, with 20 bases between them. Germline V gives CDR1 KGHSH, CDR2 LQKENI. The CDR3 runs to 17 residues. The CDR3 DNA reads TGTGCCAGCTCACCATCAAGTGGGGTGGGAGGCCTCTACGAGCAGTACTTC. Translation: CASSPSSGVGGLYEQYF. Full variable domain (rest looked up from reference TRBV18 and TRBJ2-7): NAGVMQNPRHLVRRRGQEARLRCSPMKGHSHVYWYRQLPEEGLKFMVYLQKENIIDESGMPKERFSAEFPKEGPSILRIQQVVRGDSAAYFCASSPSSGVGGLYEQYFGPGTRLTVT.

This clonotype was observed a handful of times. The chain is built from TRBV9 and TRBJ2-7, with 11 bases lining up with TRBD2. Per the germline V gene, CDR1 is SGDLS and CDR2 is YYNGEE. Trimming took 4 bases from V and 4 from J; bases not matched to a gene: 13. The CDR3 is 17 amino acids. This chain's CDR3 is CASSPRLAGTRGYEQYF. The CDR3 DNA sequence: TGTGCCAGCAGCCCGAGACTAGCGGGGACCCGGGGGTACGAGCAGTACTTC.

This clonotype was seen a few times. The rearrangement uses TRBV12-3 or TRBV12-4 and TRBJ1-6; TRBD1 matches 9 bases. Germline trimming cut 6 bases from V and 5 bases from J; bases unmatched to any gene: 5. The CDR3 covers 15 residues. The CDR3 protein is CASRQDRGNNSPLHF. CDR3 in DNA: TGTGCCAGCAGACAAGACAGGGGGAATAATTCACCCCTCCACTTT.

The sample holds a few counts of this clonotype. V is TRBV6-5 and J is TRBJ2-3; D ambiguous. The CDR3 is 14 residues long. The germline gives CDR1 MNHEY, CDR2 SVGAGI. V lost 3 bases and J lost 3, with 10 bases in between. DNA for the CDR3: TGTGCCAGCAGTTATGCACAGCCTACAGATACGCAGTATTTT. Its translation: CASSYAQPTDTQYF.

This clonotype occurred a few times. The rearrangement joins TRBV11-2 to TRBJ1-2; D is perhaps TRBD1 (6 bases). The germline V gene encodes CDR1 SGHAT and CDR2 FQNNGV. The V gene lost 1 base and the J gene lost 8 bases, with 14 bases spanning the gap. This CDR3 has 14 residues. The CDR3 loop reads CASSLVQGGRGYTF. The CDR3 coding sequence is TGTGCCAGCAGCTTAGTACAGGGAGGAAGAGGCTACACCTTC.

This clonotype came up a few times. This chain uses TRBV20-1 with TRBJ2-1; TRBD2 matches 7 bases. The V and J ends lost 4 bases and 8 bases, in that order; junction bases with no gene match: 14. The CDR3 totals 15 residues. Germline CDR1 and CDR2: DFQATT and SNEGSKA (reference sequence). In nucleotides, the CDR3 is TGCAGTGCTACTCGGGGAGCGGGGATGGTGGATGAGCAGTTCTTC. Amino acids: CSATRGAGMVDEQFF.

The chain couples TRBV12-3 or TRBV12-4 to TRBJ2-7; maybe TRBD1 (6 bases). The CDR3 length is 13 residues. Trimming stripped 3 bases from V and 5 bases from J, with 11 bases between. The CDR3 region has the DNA TGTGCCAGCAGTTTCACAGGGTTCGACGAGCAGTACTTC. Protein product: CASSFTGFDEQYF.

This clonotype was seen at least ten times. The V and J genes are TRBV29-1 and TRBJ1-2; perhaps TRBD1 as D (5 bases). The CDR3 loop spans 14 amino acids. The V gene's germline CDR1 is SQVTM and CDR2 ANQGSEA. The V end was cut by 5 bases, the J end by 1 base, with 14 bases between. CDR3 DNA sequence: TGCAGCGTTATACGCCAGGGCCTTAACTATGGCTACACCTTC. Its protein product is CSVIRQGLNYGYTF.

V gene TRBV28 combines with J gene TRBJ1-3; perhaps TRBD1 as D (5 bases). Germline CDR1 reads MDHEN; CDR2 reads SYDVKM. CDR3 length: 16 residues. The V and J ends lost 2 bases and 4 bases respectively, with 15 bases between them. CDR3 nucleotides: TGTGCCAGCAGTTTACTGCCCCGGGGCGGCGGAAACACCATATATTTT. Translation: CASSLLPRGGGNTIYF.

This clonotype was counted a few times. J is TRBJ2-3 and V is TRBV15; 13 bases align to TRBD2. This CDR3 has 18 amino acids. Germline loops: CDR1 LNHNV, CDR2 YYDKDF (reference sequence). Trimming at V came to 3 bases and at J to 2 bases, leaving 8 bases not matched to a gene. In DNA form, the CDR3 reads TGTGCCACCAGCAGCAAAAGACTAGCGGGGGGCCCCACAGATACGCAGTATTTT. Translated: CATSSKRLAGGPTDTQYF.

CDR3 in DNA: TGTGCCACCAGCAGGGATATCACAGATACGCAGTATTTT. Amino acid sequence: CATSRDITDTQYF. The chain is built from TRBV15 and TRBJ2-3, with D unresolved. CDR3 length: 13 amino acids. Germline CDR1 is LNHNV and CDR2 is YYDKDF (reference sequence). Trimming left V 3 bases short and J 2 bases short, with 6 bases between. The full variable domain, its missing parts supplied by reference TRBV15 and TRBJ2-3, is DAMVIQNPRYQVTQFGKPVTLSCSQTLNHNVMYWYQQKSSQAPKLLFHYYDKDFNNEADTPDNFQSRRPNTSFCFLDIRSPGLGDTAMYLCATSRDITDTQYFGPGTRLTVL.

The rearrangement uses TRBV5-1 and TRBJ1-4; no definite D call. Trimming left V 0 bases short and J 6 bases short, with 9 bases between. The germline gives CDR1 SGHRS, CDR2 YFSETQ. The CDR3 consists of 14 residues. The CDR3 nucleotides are TGCGCCAGCAGCTTGGAGACCGCTGATGAAAAACTGTTTTTT. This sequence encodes CASSLETADEKLFF.

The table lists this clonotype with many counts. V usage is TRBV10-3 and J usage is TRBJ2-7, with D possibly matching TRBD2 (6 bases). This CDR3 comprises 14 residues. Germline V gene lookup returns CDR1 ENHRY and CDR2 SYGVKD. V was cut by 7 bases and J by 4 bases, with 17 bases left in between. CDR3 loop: CAINPDRDSYEQYF. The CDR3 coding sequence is TGTGCCATCAATCCGGACCGGGACTCGTACGAGCAGTACTTC.

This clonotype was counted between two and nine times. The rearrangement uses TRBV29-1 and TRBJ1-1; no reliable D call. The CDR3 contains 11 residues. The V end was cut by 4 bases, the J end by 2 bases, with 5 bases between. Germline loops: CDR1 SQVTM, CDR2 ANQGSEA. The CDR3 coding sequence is TGCAGCGTTGTCAGTAACACTGAAGCTTTCTTT. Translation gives CSVVSNTEAFF. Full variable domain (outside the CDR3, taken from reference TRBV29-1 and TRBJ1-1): SAVISQKPSRDICQRGTSLTIQCQVDSQVTMMFWYRQQPGQSLTLIATANQGSEATYESGFVIDKFPISRPNLTFSTLTVSNMSPEDSSIYLCSVVSNTEAFFGQGTRLTVV.